This TCR beta chain was documented in a study of CD8 T cells in ankylosing spondylitis. General observations from the study: Roughly 8 highly homologous variants made up a TCR beta motif, and this motif appeared characteristic of ankylosing spondylitis blood. Clones linked with disease were CD8+ and fairly uncommon in the peripheral blood.

Of note for this clonotype: The target antigen is unknown.

Germline loops: CDR1 SGHVS, CDR2 FNYEAQ. This CDR3 comprises 16 residues. V dropped 5 bases and J dropped 2; count of bases not matched to a gene: 10. Each TCR beta library was made by quantitative 5'-RACE that incorporated molecular barcodes. TCRdb reanalysed the 5' RACE reads using MiXCR and keeps one entry per CDR3 protein. This sample yields 200,000 to 250,000 distinct CDR3 sequences, of which around 19% are seen a single time; under 45% belongs to the top ten. The V call is TRBV7-6, the J call TRBJ2-3, with 7 bases lining up with TRBD2. The receptor's source is a male donor with ankylosing spondylitis. Sample: blood, either unsorted or a sorted T cell fraction (not recorded which). The CDR3 DNA reads as TGTGCCAGCAGCATCTTAGCGGGCGGATCCACAGATACGCAGTATTTT. Protein sequence: CASSILAGGSTDTQYF.